A single sample gave rise to the 29 T cell receptor beta chains below, sequenced in a study of cytomegalovirus exposure and HLA in healthy donors. Profiled with immunoSEQ multiplex PCR; TCRdb holds only in-frame clones, not every one. The repertoire has about 50,000 clones, roughly nine tenths of them found once; the top ten carry 1.4%. The sample taken for sequencing was PBMCs. The source of these receptors is a man aged 18 to 30 in good health and CMV-seronegative.

This chain joins TRBV6-5 and TRBJ2-1; D is unresolved. This CDR3 comprises 12 residues. The germline V gene encodes CDR1 MNHEY and CDR2 SVGAGI. Trimming took off 8 bases at V and 7 bases at J, with 12 bases between the two ends. The chain's CDR3 is CASQKRPNEQFF. CDR3 nucleotides: TGTGCCAGCCAGAAGCGCCCGAATGAGCAGTTCTTC.

The chain combines TRBV9 with TRBJ2-5; 7 positions match TRBD2. Germline V lookup: CDR1 SGDLS, CDR2 YYNGEE. V trimming: 4 bases; J trimming: 5 bases; junction bases outside the gene matches: 14. The CDR3 is 16 residues long. CDR3 DNA: TGTGCCAGCAGCCGAGGAGGAGCGGGGAAAAGGGAGACCCAGTACTTC. Protein sequence: CASSRGGAGKRETQYF.

This chain joins TRBV29-1 and TRBJ1-2; 7 bases map to TRBD1. Germline CDR1 is SQVTM and CDR2 is ANQGSEA. The CDR3 spans 14 residues. With 6 bases clipped from V and 1 base from J, the junction kept 8 bases outside the gene matches. Here the CDR3 reads CSVEIQGLNYGYTF. CDR3 bases: TGCAGCGTAGAGATACAGGGGCTTAACTATGGCTACACCTTC.

The rearrangement joins TRBV9 to TRBJ2-3; 9 bases map to TRBD2. The germline V gene encodes CDR1 SGDLS and CDR2 YYNGEE. The CDR3 totals 16 residues. V was clipped by 4 bases and J by 4 bases; unmatched bases: 10. The CDR3 coding sequence is TGTGCCAGCAGCCCAATTAGCGGGAGCGGTGCAGATACGCAGTATTTT. It codes for CASSPISGSGADTQYF.

The rearrangement joins TRBV12-1 to TRBJ2-2; the table names TRBD1, a call not compared with the DNA. TRBV12-1 is classified as a pseudogene. The CDR3 consists of 16 residues. The CDR3 DNA is TGTGCCAGCAGAGTCGGACAGGGGGTATCTCCCGGGGAGCTGTTTTTT. Translation gives CASRVGQGVSPGELFF.

The chain combines TRBV6-4 with TRBJ2-3; the match to TRBD2 covers 7 bases. V lost 0 bases, J lost 4 bases, and 4 bases stayed unmatched. The CDR3 totals 15 residues. The germline gives CDR1 MRHNA, CDR2 SNTAGT. As DNA, the CDR3 is TGTGCCAGCAGTGACTCAGGCGGGAGTGCAGATACGCAGTATTTT. This gives the protein CASSDSGGSADTQYF.

The chain links TRBV15 to TRBJ1-3; D unresolved. CDR3 length: 15 residues. V was pared by 4 bases and J by 0 bases, with 10 bases between. Germline values: CDR1 LNHNV, CDR2 YYDKDF (reference sequence). In DNA form, the CDR3 reads TGTGCCACCAGCATAGACCGTAGCTCTGGAAACACCATATATTTT. Translated: CATSIDRSSGNTIYF.

In this sample, this clone turned up a few times. The chain employs TRBV19 and TRBJ2-4; possibly TRBD2 for D (5 bases). Germline V lookup: CDR1 LNHDA, CDR2 SQIVND (reference sequence). There are 16 residues in the CDR3. The ends were cut back, 5 bases at V and 1 base at J, with 15 bases in the middle. CDR3 bases: TGTGCCAGTAGTCCACGGGGTGGGGTTGCCAAAAACATTCAGTACTTC. Translating gives CASSPRGGVAKNIQYF.

In this sample, this clone turned up once. The chain joins TRBV7-9 to TRBJ2-1, with 11 bases lining up with TRBD2. Germline lookup yields CDR1 SEHNR and CDR2 FQNEAQ (reference sequence). Trimming cost V 6 bases and J 0 bases; bases outside gene matches: 10. The CDR3 runs 18 residues. CDR3 nucleotides: TGTGCCAGCAGGCCGGGACTAGCGGTTAGATTCTCCTACAATGAGCAGTTCTTC. Translating it yields CASRPGLAVRFSYNEQFF. The full variable domain, its missing parts supplied by reference TRBV7-9 and TRBJ2-1, is DTGVSQNPRHKITKRGQNVTFRCDPISEHNRLYWYRQTLGQGPEFLTYFQNEAQLEKSRLLSDRFSAERPKGSFSTLEIQRTEQGDSAMYLCASRPGLAVRFSYNEQFFGPGTRLTVL.

V is TRBV7-8 and J is TRBJ2-3; 7 bases match TRBD1. This CDR3 is built from 14 residues. The trim removed 7 bases at V and 7 bases at J, leaving 11 bases unmatched. Germline loops: CDR1 SGHVS, CDR2 FQNEAQ. Here the CDR3 DNA reads TGTGCCAGCACGGCGACAGGGCCTCGGAATACGCAGTATTTT. This codes for CASTATGPRNTQYF.

In this sample, this clone turned up a few times. The chain couples TRBV28 to TRBJ2-7, with D tentatively TRBD1 (6 bases). This CDR3 is 15 amino acids long. The V end lost 4 bases, the J end lost 2 bases, and 15 bases lay between the germline ends. Germline CDR1 MDHEN, CDR2 SYDVKM. CDR3 sequence: CASSSTGIGAYEQYF. The CDR3 DNA sequence: TGTGCCAGCAGTTCAACAGGGATTGGGGCCTACGAGCAGTACTTC.

The CDR3 bases are TGTGCCAGCAGCCCAATGGACTCTTCCTACGAGCAGTACTTC. This codes for CASSPMDSSYEQYF. The rearrangement joins TRBV9 to TRBJ2-7; D is possibly TRBD2 (5 bases). V shed 4 bases and J shed 1 base, with 12 bases lying between them. Germline-derived CDR1 and CDR2 are SGDLS and YYNGEE. This CDR3 has 14 amino acids.

The chain has TRBV28 and TRBJ1-5; 7 bases align to TRBD1. The germline CDR1 and CDR2 sequences are MDHEN and SYDVKM. The ends lost 6 bases at V and 0 bases at J; junction bases unmatched: 11. The CDR3 spans 17 residues. The DNA of the CDR3 is TGTGCCAGCAGCACTAGTAGACAGGGATATAGCAATCAGCCCCAGCATTTT. It yields the protein CASSTSRQGYSNQPQHF.

The rearrangement links TRBV21-1 to TRBJ2-7; the table's D call, TRBD1, was not checked against the DNA. TRBV21-1 is termed a pseudogene. The CDR3 extends over 15 amino acids. CDR3 sequence: CASSNERGSVNEQYF. In DNA, the CDR3 is TGTGCCAGCAGCAATGAAAGGGGGTCGGTCAACGAGCAGTACTTC.

The chain carries TRBV11-2 and TRBJ2-1, with D possibly being TRBD1 (6 bases). This CDR3 has 14 residues. V was pared by 5 bases and J by 5 bases, with 13 bases between. The germline CDR1 and CDR2 sequences are SGHAT and FQNNGV. Here the CDR3 reads CASSPDRLHNEQFF. CDR3 nucleotide sequence: TGTGCCAGCAGCCCTGACAGGCTTCACAATGAGCAGTTCTTC. Full variable domain (rest looked up from reference TRBV11-2 and TRBJ2-1): EAGVAQSPRYKIIEKRQSVAFWCNPISGHATLYWYQQILGQGPKLLIQFQNNGVVDDSQLPKDRFSAERLKGVDSTLKIQPAKLEDSAVYLCASSPDRLHNEQFFGPGTRLTVL.

The gene calls are TRBV7-9 and TRBJ2-1; 8 bases agree with TRBD2. The J segment lost 5 bases and the V segment lost 5 bases, leaving 14 bases of the junction unmatched. The CDR3 has 17 amino acids. Germline V CDR1 and CDR2: SEHNR, FQNEAQ (reference sequence). CDR3 residues: CASSPQEVLAGHNEQFF. CDR3 nucleotides: TGTGCCAGCAGCCCCCAGGAAGTCCTAGCGGGTCACAATGAGCAGTTCTTC.

This chain links TRBV2 with TRBJ2-7, with 13 bases that match TRBD2. CDR1 and CDR2 from the germline V gene are SNHLY and FYNNEI. The ends lost 6 bases at V and 6 bases at J; junction bases unmatched: 8. The CDR3 is 15 residues long. This chain's CDR3 is CASRELAGGPGEQYF. The CDR3 DNA reads TGTGCCAGCAGGGAACTAGCGGGAGGGCCCGGCGAGCAGTACTTC.

V and J are TRBV4-2 and TRBJ2-5; a weak D match, TRBD2 (6 bases). The germline V gene has CDR1 LGHNA and CDR2 YNFKEQ. The germline V and J ends were trimmed by 1 base and 5 bases, with 17 bases remaining between them. CDR3 length equals 16 residues. CDR3 bases: TGTGCCAGCAGCCAAGGGGCTACGCGGGATTGGGAGACCCAGTACTTC. Translation gives CASSQGATRDWETQYF.

This chain connects TRBV5-5 to TRBJ2-7; TRBD2 agrees at 10 bases. CDR3 size: 15 residues. Germline CDR1 reads SGHKS; CDR2 reads YYEKEE (reference sequence). After removal of 0 bases from V and 2 bases from J, the junction contained 2 bases not matched to a gene. Here the CDR3 reads CASSLGLAGAYEQYF. CDR3 in DNA: TGTGCCAGCAGCTTGGGTCTAGCGGGAGCCTACGAGCAGTACTTC.

The gene calls are TRBV9 and TRBJ2-2, with D perhaps TRBD2 (5 bases). V was cut by 0 bases and J by 8 bases, with 11 bases left in between. CDR3 length: 14 residues. CDR1 and CDR2 from the germline V gene are SGDLS and YYNGEE. This chain's CDR3 is CASSVGRTLGELFF. CDR3 in DNA: TGTGCCAGCAGCGTAGGTAGGACTCTAGGGGAGCTGTTTTTT. Looking up the rest from reference TRBV9 and TRBJ2-2 gives the full variable domain: DSGVTQTPKHLITATGQRVTLRCSPRSGDLSVYWYQQSLDQGLQFLIQYYNGEERAKGNILERFSAQQFPDLHSELNLSSLELGDSALYFCASSVGRTLGELFFGEGSRLTVL.

This rearrangement joins TRBV30 to TRBJ2-7; 7 bases are a match to TRBD1. This CDR3 has 15 amino acids. Losses at the gene ends were 2 bases for V and 6 bases for J; bases not matched to a gene: 13. The germline gives CDR1 GTSNPN, CDR2 SVGIG (reference sequence). DNA of the CDR3: TGTGCCTGGAGTACATCCGGGACATGGACAGGCGAGCAGTACTTC. Its translation is CAWSTSGTWTGEQYF.

The chain combines TRBV28 with TRBJ2-7; 10 bases are shared with TRBD2. The CDR3 has 15 residues. V lost 5 bases to trimming and J lost 4 bases; unmatched junction nucleotides: 8. CDR1 and CDR2 (germline): MDHEN, SYDVKM. CDR3 nucleotides: TGTGCCAGCAGTCCCGGTGCTAGCGGGAGTTACGAGCAGTACTTC. Protein product: CASSPGASGSYEQYF.

V usage is TRBV5-5 and J usage is TRBJ1-2, with 7 bases matching TRBD1. The germline V gene encodes CDR1 SGHKS and CDR2 YYEKEE (reference sequence). The trim removed 4 bases at V and 3 bases at J, leaving 9 bases unmatched. The CDR3 loop spans 15 amino acids. In DNA, the CDR3 is TGTGCCAGCAGCCCACGGGGGACAGACTACTATGGCTACACCTTC. Its translation: CASSPRGTDYYGYTF.

V is TRBV5-6 and J is TRBJ2-7, with 11 positions matching TRBD2. J lost 0 bases, V lost 0 bases, and 2 bases had no gene match. Germline CDR1 SGHDT, CDR2 YYEEEE. This CDR3 comprises 16 residues. The CDR3 DNA reads as TGTGCCAGCAGCTTGGGTCTAGCGGGAGGCTCCTACGAGCAGTACTTC. Translated: CASSLGLAGGSYEQYF.

This clone is a singleton in its sample. This chain connects TRBV5-8 to TRBJ1-5, with a tentative D call TRBD1 (5 bases). Trimming removed 0 bases at V and 5 bases at J, with 12 bases between. Germline V CDR1 and CDR2: SGHTS, YDEGEE. The CDR3 is 15 amino acids. The CDR3 sequence: CASSLARAPHQPQHF. The CDR3 DNA is TGTGCCAGCAGCTTGGCCAGGGCCCCCCATCAGCCCCAGCATTTT.

CDR3 sequence (DNA): TGTGCCAGCAGCTTAATAGGAGCGGGACCCGGGGAGTATGAGCAGTTCTTC. It codes for CASSLIGAGPGEYEQFF. The chain links TRBV13 to TRBJ2-1, with TRBD2 matching 7 bases. CDR1 and CDR2 (germline): PRHDT, FYEKMQ (reference sequence). This CDR3 region has 17 residues. Trimming cost V 2 bases and J 8 bases; bases outside gene matches: 15.

Points on this clone: Other DNA sequences from this sample encode an identical CDR3 as well. This rearrangement joins TRBV9 to TRBJ1-2; D remains ambiguous. Germline loops: CDR1 SGDLS, CDR2 YYNGEE. The CDR3 has 13 amino acids. V gave up 0 bases and J gave up 2 bases, with 5 bases separating them. CDR3 nucleotides: TGTGCCAGCAGCGTAGGAGGAAACTATGGCTACACCTTC. Its translation is CASSVGGNYGYTF.

This clone appeared a few times. The rearrangement links TRBV27 to TRBJ1-1, with TRBD1 as a possible D gene (5 bases). Germline lookup yields CDR1 MNHEY and CDR2 SMNVEV (reference sequence). Trimming removed 0 bases from V and 3 bases from J, with 5 bases in between. The CDR3 contains 13 residues. CDR3: CASSLSRDTEAFF. The DNA of the CDR3 is TGTGCCAGCAGTTTATCCAGGGACACTGAAGCTTTCTTT.

J is TRBJ1-5 and V is TRBV6-6; D unresolved. V was pared by 5 bases and J by 4 bases, with 9 bases between. Germline V gene data show CDR1 as MNHNY and CDR2 as SVGAGI (reference sequence). The CDR3 runs 13 residues. In DNA, the CDR3 is TGTGCCAGCAGTCCAACAGAGAATCAGCCCCAGCATTTT. Encoded protein: CASSPTENQPQHF.